This is a list of T cell receptor beta chains from one sample in a study of cytomegalovirus exposure and HLA in healthy donors. Method: immunoSEQ multiplex PCR; TCRdb's copy keeps in-frame clones and lacks some. The table includes approximately 150,000 clones, around 80% detected once. The sequencing sample was made of PBMCs. These receptors were collected from a man aged 18 to 30 in good health and CMV-seropositive. Each CDR3 is given with its conserved first and last residue. The D gene is left open where the match is weak. Not all rows give a size; the values are once, few, many and, for expanded clones, a class.

J gene	D gene	clone size	V gene	CDR3 DNA	CDR3 protein
TRBJ2-7	TRBD1	NA	TRBV27	TGTGCCAGCAGCCTAAACCGGGACAGGGGCTACGAGCAGTACTTC	CASSLNRDRGYEQYF
TRBJ2-4	TRBD2	few	TRBV5-6	TGTGCCAGCAGCCCCGGGAGGGCCACAAACATTCAGTACTTC	CASSPGRATNIQYF
TRBJ2-7	NA	NA	TRBV28	TGTGCCAGCAGTTTATCAGGCCTGGAGCAGTACTTC	CASSLSGLEQYF
TRBJ1-5	NA	NA	TRBV5-1	TGCGCCAGCAGCTTGGAAGGGGATAGTAGTAAGCCCCAGCATTTT	CASSLEGDSSKPQHF
TRBJ2-7	NA	few	TRBV11-1	TGTGCCAGCAGCTCCGAGAGAGAGCAGTACTTC	CASSSEREQYF
TRBJ2-7	TRBD2	once	TRBV27	TGTGCCAGCAGCCCCACTAGCGGGAGGGAGCAGTACTTC	CASSPTSGREQYF
TRBJ1-1	TRBD1	NA	TRBV6-1	TGTGCCAGCAGAATGACAGGGGGCCGTGATGAAGCTTTCTTT	CASRMTGGRDEAFF
TRBJ2-1	TRBD2	NA	TRBV6-1	TGTGCCAGCAGTCGACTAGCGCACAATGAGCAGTTCTTC	CASSRLAHNEQFF
TRBJ2-3	TRBD2	NA	TRBV28	TGTGCCAGCAGTTTCCGACCCCTACCTCGGACTAGCGGGGCGGATACGCAGTATTTT	CASSFRPLPRTSGADTQYF
TRBJ1-1	TRBD1	NA	TRBV6-6	TGTGCCAGCAGTCCCTCATACGGACAGGGTGTCACTGAAGCTTTCTTT	CASSPSYGQGVTEAFF
TRBJ1-1	NA	NA	TRBV27	TGTGCCAGCAGTCTCACTTTGAACACTGAAGCTTTCTTT	CASSLTLNTEAFF
TRBJ2-7	TRBD2	once	TRBV6-5	TGTGCCAGCAGTCAGGCAAGCGGGAGATCGTTCGAGCAGTACTTC	CASSQASGRSFEQYF
TRBJ2-7	TRBD1	NA	TRBV27	TGTGCCAGCAGTTTAAGGGACAGGGGGAGTTATTCCTACGAGCAGTACTTC	CASSLRDRGSYSYEQYF
TRBJ1-1	NA	NA	TRBV28	TGTGCCAGCAGTTTAGACAGTCTGAACACTGAAGCTTTCTTT	CASSLDSLNTEAFF
TRBJ1-2	NA	NA	TRBV20-1	TGCAGTGCCCGCCCTGGGTCGGACCGGGGGTTC	CSARPGSDRGF
TRBJ2-3	TRBD2	NA	TRBV4-2	TGTGCCAGCAGCCAAGACCTAGCGGGTGGAGCAGATACGCAGTATTTT	CASSQDLAGGADTQYF
TRBJ2-3	TRBD1	NA	TRBV4-1	TGCGCCAGCAGCCAAGATACTCCGGGACAGCCGACAGATACGCAGTATTTT	CASSQDTPGQPTDTQYF
TRBJ2-1	TRBD2	few	TRBV19	TGTGCCAGTAGTATAGGGATCGGCGGGCGGGAGGGTGAGCAGTTCTTC	CASSIGIGGREGEQFF
TRBJ2-1	NA	once	TRBV29-1	TGCAGCGGGAAGGTCGCGGACTACAATGAGCAGTTCTTC	CSGKVADYNEQFF
TRBJ2-1	NA	NA	TRBV7-9	TGTGCCAGCAGCGCTACCGATGAGCAGTTCTTC	CASSATDEQFF
TRBJ2-1	TRBD2	NA	TRBV27	TGTGCCAGCAGTCCTAGCGGGAGTTCCTACAATGAGCAGTTCTTC	CASSPSGSSYNEQFF
TRBJ2-7	TRBD2	NA	TRBV28	TGTGCCAGCAGTTTACTAGCGGGGTTGCAGTACTTC	CASSLLAGLQYF
TRBJ1-4	TRBD1	NA	TRBV2	TGTGCCACCCAAAGGGGGCACGGACAGAATGAAAAACTGTTTTTT	CATQRGHGQNEKLFF
TRBJ2-1	NA	NA	TRBV7-3	TGTTCCAGCAGCCCTGGGGGCCTCTCCTACAATGAGCAGTTCTTC	CSSSPGGLSYNEQFF
TRBJ2-5	TRBD2	NA	TRBV9	TGTGCCAGCAGCGATAGCGGGAGGGCCGGAGAGACCCAGTACTTC	CASSDSGRAGETQYF
TRBJ2-3	NA	few	TRBV25-1	TGTGCCAGCAGTTCGGGACTTACTAGCACAGATACGCAGTATTTT	CASSSGLTSTDTQYF
TRBJ2-1	TRBD2	NA	TRBV5-1	TGCGCCAGCAGCCCGGGACTAGCGGGCCAAAATGAGCAGTTCTTC	CASSPGLAGQNEQFF
TRBJ2-7	TRBD2	NA	TRBV11-3	TGTGCCAGCAGCTGGGGGGGTGCCAACGAGCAGTACTTC	CASSWGGANEQYF
TRBJ2-7	TRBD1	NA	TRBV7-9	TGTGCCAGCAGCCCTACCCCAGACAGGGACGAGCAGTACTTC	CASSPTPDRDEQYF